The 13 T cell receptor beta chains listed next were all sequenced from one sample in a study of T cells in Graves' hyperthyroidism and ophthalmopathy. TCR beta CDR3 regions were amplified from RNA transcripts. The study used the HTBI primer set for a first-round RT-PCR of the TCR CDR3. TCRdb re-analysed the multiplex PCR reads in MiXCR, keeping a single row per CDR3 protein. The sample lists about 540,000 distinct CDR3 sequences; around 45% were seen once. Specimen: peripheral blood or thyroid tissue (not recorded which). These receptors came from a woman under 30 with Graves' hyperthyroidism.

This clonotype showed up just a few times. The J gene is TRBJ1-6, the V gene TRBV20-1; 11 nucleotides match TRBD1. Germline values: CDR1 DFQATT, CDR2 SNEGSKA (reference sequence). The J segment lost 7 bases and the V segment lost 3 bases, leaving 5 bases of the junction unmatched. There are 15 residues in the CDR3. CDR3: CSARRTGGSNSPLHF. Here the CDR3 DNA reads TGCAGTGCTAGGAGGACAGGGGGCTCGAATTCACCCCTCCACTTT.

This clonotype was seen a single time. The genes are TRBV19 and TRBJ1-2, with a tentative D call TRBD1 (6 bases). This CDR3 is built from 14 residues. CDR1 is LNHDA, CDR2 SQIVND, per germline (reference sequence). The V end lost 3 bases, the J end lost 12 bases, and 20 bases lay between the germline ends. The CDR3 loop is CASSIRSGARGNTF. The CDR3 DNA is TGTGCCAGTAGTATTCGGTCGGGGGCGAGAGGAAACACCTTC.

This rearrangement joins TRBV25-1 to TRBJ2-7, with 8 bases fitting TRBD2. Germline trimming cut 6 bases from V and 5 bases from J; bases unmatched to any gene: 21. Germline loops: CDR1 MGHDK, CDR2 SYGVNS. The CDR3 extends over 18 amino acids. CDR3 sequence: CASSSGPAGARPNHEQYF. The CDR3 nucleotides are TGTGCCAGCAGCTCAGGACCAGCGGGAGCTCGACCGAACCACGAGCAGTACTTC.

As for this clonotype: Germline and junction disagree at one end, which may indicate a read error. The chain combines TRBV7-9 with TRBJ1-1, with no clear D. The CDR3 contains 11 residues. Germline loops: CDR1 SEHNR, CDR2 FQNEAQ (reference sequence). The CDR3 loop reads CASNLGGQAFF. CDR3 in DNA: TGTGCCAGCAACTTAGGCGGGCAAGCTTTCTTT.

The chain recombines TRBV10-3 with TRBJ1-5, with 7 nucleotides matching TRBD1. This CDR3 has 14 residues. J was trimmed by 4 bases and V by 4 bases; bases with no gene match: 4. Germline CDR1 is ENHRY and CDR2 is SYGVKD. The CDR3 nucleotides are TGTGCCATCAGTGGGACAGGAGGGAATCAGCCCCAGCATTTT. This codes for CAISGTGGNQPQHF.

On this clonotype: The conserved phenylalanine or tryptophan is not found at the CDR3 terminus, so this likely reflects a read error. V and J are TRBV29-1 and TRBJ2-7, with 8 bases identical to TRBD1. CDR1 is SQVTM, CDR2 ANQGSEA, per germline. The CDR3 extends over 11 amino acids. V lost 7 bases and J lost 4; bases outside the gene matches: 3. The CDR3 coding sequence is TGCAGCGCAGGGGGCGAATACGAGCAGTACTAC. This sequence encodes CSAGGEYEQYY.

This clonotype occurred a few times. The J gene is TRBJ2-5, the V gene TRBV9; D call uncertain. The V gene's germline CDR1 is SGDLS and CDR2 YYNGEE. The length of the CDR3 is 13 residues. V was cut by 4 bases and J by 5 bases, with 12 bases left in between. The CDR3: CASSSRFIETQYF. DNA of the CDR3: TGTGCCAGCAGCTCTCGTTTCATTGAGACCCAGTACTTC.

The rearrangement joins TRBV5-1 to TRBJ1-1, with a tentative D call TRBD1 (5 bases). Trimming took off 6 bases at V and 4 bases at J, with 13 bases between the two ends. CDR1 and CDR2 from the germline V gene are SGHRS and YFSETQ. This CDR3 spans 13 amino acids. The CDR3 spells CASTPDSSTEAFF. The CDR3 DNA reads TGCGCCAGCACCCCAGACAGTAGCACTGAAGCTTTCTTT.

This clonotype was found a few times. The V and J genes are TRBV6-6 and TRBJ2-7, with a tentative D call TRBD1 (6 bases). The germline V and J ends were trimmed by 5 bases and 0 bases, with 8 bases remaining between them. The CDR3 sequence is 13 residues long. Germline lookup yields CDR1 MNHNY and CDR2 SVGAGI (reference sequence). The CDR3 region has the DNA TGTGCCAGCAGTAAGGACAGCTCCTACGAGCAGTACTTC. This sequence encodes CASSKDSSYEQYF.

On this clonotype: Possible read error: a much larger clone is one base away. This chain uses TRBV2 with TRBJ1-5; the D is unclear. Germline CDR1 SNHLY, CDR2 FYNNEI. This CDR3 has 13 residues. Trimming cost V 7 bases and J 7 bases, with 14 bases left between them. CDR3 DNA sequence: TGTGCCAGCAAGGAGATTACCGGGCAGCCCCAGCATTTT. Protein sequence: CASKEITGQPQHF.

The chain links TRBV20-1 to TRBJ2-2; 7 bases are a match to TRBD2. Germline CDR1 DFQATT, CDR2 SNEGSKA (reference sequence). J gave up 5 bases and V 4 bases, and 4 bases lay outside the gene matches. The CDR3 consists of 13 residues. CDR3 region: CSATLARTGELFF. In DNA, the CDR3 is TGCAGTGCTACACTAGCGCGGACCGGGGAGCTGTTTTTT.

This clonotype was seen a handful of times. The genes are TRBV20-1 and TRBJ2-7; TRBD1 agrees at 11 bases. The CDR3 length is 14 residues. Losses at the gene ends were 4 bases for V and 2 bases for J; bases not matched to a gene: 4. CDR1 and CDR2 from the germline V gene are DFQATT and SNEGSKA (reference sequence). CDR3 protein: CSAIPGQGAYEQYF. The CDR3 region has the DNA TGCAGTGCTATACCGGGACAGGGGGCCTACGAGCAGTACTTC.

This clonotype was seen many times. This sequence joins TRBV7-9 and TRBJ1-2; TRBD1 might be the D (6 bases). Trimming left V 0 bases short and J 4 bases short, with 9 bases between. The germline V gene has CDR1 SEHNR and CDR2 FQNEAQ (reference sequence). The CDR3 length is 14 residues. The CDR3 reads CASSLAGGSYGYTF. The DNA for the CDR3 is TGTGCCAGCAGCTTAGCAGGGGGAAGCTATGGCTACACCTTC.